A single sample gave rise to the 5 T cell receptor beta chains below, sequenced in a study of blood T cell repertoires in COVID-19. Clones were read by immunoSEQ multiplex PCR, and TCRdb kept only the in-frame ones, dropping some. The sample holds under 65,000 clones, about 73% seen once. The sample comprised peripheral blood. Receptors were obtained from a woman in her 70s with acute or convalescent COVID-19.

The rearrangement joins TRBV19 to TRBJ1-5; a possible D gene is TRBD1 (5 bases). This CDR3 spans 21 amino acids. Germline CDR1 reads LNHDA; CDR2 reads SQIVND (reference sequence). V lost 0 bases and J 0 bases, leaving 24 bases between the germline ends. This chain's CDR3 is CASSIDRGGWGPRNSNQPQHF. As DNA, the CDR3 is TGTGCCAGTAGTATAGATCGCGGTGGGTGGGGCCCTCGTAATAGCAATCAGCCCCAGCATTTT. Together with reference TRBV19 and TRBJ1-5, the CDR3 gives the full variable domain: DGGITQSPKYLFRKEGQNVTLSCEQNLNHDAMYWYRQDPGQGLRLIYYSQIVNDFQKGDIAEGYSVSREKKESFPLTVTSAQKNPTAFYLCASSIDRGGWGPRNSNQPQHFGDGTRLSIL.

This chain connects TRBV5-6 to TRBJ1-1, with a tentative D call TRBD1 (5 bases). The CDR3 runs 15 residues. Trimming took off 1 base at V and 2 bases at J, with 12 bases between the two ends. CDR1 is SGHDT and CDR2 is YYEEEE in the germline V gene. This CDR3 reads CASSLIPTANTEAFF. CDR3 bases: TGTGCCAGCAGCTTGATCCCGACAGCAAACACTGAAGCTTTCTTT.

This clone is medium-sized within its sample. The chain recombines TRBV3-1 (or the pseudogene TRBV3-2) with TRBJ1-5, with D hard to call. CDR1 is LGHDT, CDR2 YNNKEL, per germline (reference sequence). This CDR3 has 13 amino acids. The V gene lost 0 bases and the J gene lost 4 bases, with 4 bases spanning the gap. CDR3 sequence reads: CASSQDKNQPQHF. The CDR3, as DNA: TGTGCCAGCAGCCAAGATAAAAATCAGCCCCAGCATTTT.

This clone was counted a few times. The rearrangement links TRBV18 to TRBJ1-2; no clear D gene. The V end was cut by 2 bases, the J end by 1 base, with 11 bases between. The CDR3 covers 15 residues. CDR1 and CDR2 (germline): KGHSH, LQKENI. DNA of the CDR3: TGTGCCAGCTCACCAGACCAACAGAGTAACTATGGCTACACCTTC. It yields the protein CASSPDQQSNYGYTF.

For the CDR3, the DNA is TGTGCCAGCAGCGTGCAGGGGAAAAATTCACCCCTCCACTTT. Protein product: CASSVQGKNSPLHF. The J gene is TRBJ1-6, the V gene TRBV9; maybe TRBD1 (6 bases). From germline, CDR1 is SGDLS and CDR2 YYNGEE. The V end lost 2 bases, the J end lost 7 bases, and 10 bases lay between the germline ends. This CDR3 is built from 14 residues.